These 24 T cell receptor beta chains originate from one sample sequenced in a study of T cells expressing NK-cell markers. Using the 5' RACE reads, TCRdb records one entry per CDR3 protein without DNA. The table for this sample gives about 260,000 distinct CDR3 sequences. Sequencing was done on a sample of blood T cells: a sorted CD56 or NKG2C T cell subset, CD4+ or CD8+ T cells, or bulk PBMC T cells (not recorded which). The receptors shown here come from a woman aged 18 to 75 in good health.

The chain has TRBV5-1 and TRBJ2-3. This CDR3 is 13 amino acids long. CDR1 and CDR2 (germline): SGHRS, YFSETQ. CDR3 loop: CASSLTHTDTQYF.

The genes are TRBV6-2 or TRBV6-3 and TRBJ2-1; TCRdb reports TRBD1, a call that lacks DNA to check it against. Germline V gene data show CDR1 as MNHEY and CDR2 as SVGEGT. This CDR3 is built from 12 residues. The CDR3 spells CASSEWTLEQFF.

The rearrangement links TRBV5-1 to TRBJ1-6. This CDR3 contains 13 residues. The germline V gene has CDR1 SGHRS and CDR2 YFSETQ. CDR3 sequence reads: CASSGQDNSPLHF.

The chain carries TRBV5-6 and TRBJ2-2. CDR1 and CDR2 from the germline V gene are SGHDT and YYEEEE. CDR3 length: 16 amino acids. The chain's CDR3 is CASSLLDRSPTGELFF.

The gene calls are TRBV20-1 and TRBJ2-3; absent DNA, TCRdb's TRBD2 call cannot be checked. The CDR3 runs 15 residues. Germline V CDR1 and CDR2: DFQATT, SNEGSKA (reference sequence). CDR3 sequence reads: CSARGASGGTDTQYF.

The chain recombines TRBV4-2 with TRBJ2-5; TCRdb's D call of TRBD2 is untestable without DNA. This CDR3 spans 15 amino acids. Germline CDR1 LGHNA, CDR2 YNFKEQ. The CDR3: CASSQEGGTKETQYF.

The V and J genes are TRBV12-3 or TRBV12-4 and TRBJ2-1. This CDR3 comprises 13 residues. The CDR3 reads CASSLGRHNEQFF.

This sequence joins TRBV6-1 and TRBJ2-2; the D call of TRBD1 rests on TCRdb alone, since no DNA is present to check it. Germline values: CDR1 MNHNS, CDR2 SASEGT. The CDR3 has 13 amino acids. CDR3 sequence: CASNGGDTGELFF.

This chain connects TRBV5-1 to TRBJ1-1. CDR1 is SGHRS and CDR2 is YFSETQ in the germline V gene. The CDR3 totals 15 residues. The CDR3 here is CASSLVSGGDTEAFF.

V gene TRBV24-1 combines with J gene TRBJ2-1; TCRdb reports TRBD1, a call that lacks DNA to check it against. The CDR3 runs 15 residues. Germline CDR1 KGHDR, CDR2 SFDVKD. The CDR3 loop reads CATSDTGTGVYEQFF.

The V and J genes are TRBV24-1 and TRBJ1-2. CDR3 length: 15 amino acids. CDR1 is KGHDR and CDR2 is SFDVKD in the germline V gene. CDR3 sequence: CATSESDGANYGYTF.

The CDR3 sequence: CASNLGTSGSSYEQYF. The V and J genes are TRBV27 and TRBJ2-7; the D gene TCRdb calls, TRBD2, cannot be checked with no DNA. Germline V gives CDR1 MNHEY, CDR2 SMNVEV (reference sequence). This CDR3 is 16 amino acids long.

CDR3 region: CSAREVTGNQPQHF. The chain carries TRBV20-1 and TRBJ1-5. The CDR3 sequence is 14 residues long. CDR1 and CDR2 (germline): DFQATT, SNEGSKA (reference sequence).

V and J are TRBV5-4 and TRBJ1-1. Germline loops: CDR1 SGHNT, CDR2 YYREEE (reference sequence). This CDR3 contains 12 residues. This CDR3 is CASSSGQAEAFF.

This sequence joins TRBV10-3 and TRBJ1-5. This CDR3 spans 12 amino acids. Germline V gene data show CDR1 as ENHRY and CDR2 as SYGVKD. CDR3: CAISETDQPQHF.

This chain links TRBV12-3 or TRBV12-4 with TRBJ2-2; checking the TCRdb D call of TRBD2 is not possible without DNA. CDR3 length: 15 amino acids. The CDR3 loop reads CASSSTSGYTGELFF.

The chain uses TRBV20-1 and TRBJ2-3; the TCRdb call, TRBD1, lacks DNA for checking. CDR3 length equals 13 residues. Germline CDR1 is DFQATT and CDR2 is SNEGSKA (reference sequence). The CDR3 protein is CSAFRGGTDTQYF.

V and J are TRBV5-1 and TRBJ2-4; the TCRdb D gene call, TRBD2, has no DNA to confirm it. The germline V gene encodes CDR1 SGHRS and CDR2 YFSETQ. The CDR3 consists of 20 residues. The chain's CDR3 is CASSLDRDYLGSLAKNIQYF.

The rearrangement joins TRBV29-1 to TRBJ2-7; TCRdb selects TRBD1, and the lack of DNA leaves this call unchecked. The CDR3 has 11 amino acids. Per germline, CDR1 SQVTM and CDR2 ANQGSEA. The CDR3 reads CSVGGEVEQYF.

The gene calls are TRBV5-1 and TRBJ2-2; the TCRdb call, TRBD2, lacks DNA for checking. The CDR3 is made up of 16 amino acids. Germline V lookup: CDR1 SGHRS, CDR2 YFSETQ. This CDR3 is CASSLSGHPNTGELFF.

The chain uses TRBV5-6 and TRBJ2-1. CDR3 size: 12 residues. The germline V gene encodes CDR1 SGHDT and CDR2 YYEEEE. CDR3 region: CASSLTAAEQFF.

The CDR3 sequence: CASSLGGGETTEAFF. V gene TRBV5-1 combines with J gene TRBJ1-1; checking the TCRdb D call of TRBD1 is not possible without DNA. CDR3 length: 15 residues. The germline CDR1 and CDR2 sequences are SGHRS and YFSETQ.

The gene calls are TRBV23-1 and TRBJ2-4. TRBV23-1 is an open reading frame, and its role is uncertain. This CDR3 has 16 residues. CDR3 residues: CASSQSWGVAKNIQYF.

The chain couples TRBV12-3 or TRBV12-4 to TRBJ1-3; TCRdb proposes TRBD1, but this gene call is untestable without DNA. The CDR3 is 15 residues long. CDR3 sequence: CASSWTGGSGNTIYF.